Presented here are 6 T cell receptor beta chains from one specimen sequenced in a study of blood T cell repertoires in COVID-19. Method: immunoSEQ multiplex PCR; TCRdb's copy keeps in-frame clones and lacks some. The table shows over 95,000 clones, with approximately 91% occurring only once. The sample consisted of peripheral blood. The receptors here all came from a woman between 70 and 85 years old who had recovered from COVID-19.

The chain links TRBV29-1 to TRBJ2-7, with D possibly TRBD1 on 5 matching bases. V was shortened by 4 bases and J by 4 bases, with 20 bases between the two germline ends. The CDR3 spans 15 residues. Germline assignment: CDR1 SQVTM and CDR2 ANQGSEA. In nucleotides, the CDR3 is TGCAGCGTTGTTTCCCTTCAGGGTGGCTGGTACGAGCAGTACTTC. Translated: CSVVSLQGGWYEQYF.

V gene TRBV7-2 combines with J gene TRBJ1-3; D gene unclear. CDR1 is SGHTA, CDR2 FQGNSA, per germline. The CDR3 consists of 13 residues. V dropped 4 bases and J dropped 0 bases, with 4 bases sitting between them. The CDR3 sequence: CASSSSSGNTIYF. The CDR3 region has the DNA TGTGCCAGCAGCTCCAGCTCTGGAAACACCATATATTTT.

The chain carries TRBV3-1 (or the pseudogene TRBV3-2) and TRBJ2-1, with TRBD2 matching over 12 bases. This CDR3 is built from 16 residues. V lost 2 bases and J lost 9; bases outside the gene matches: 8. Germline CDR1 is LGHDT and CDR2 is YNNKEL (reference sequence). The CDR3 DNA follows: TGTGCCAGCAGCCAATATGCTAGCGGGGGGGCCGGTGAGCAGTTCTTC. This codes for CASSQYASGGAGEQFF.

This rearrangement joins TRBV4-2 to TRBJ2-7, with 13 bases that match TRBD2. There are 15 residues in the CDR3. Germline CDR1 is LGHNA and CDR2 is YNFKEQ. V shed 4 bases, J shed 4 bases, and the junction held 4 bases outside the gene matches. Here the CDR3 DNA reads TGTGCCAGCAGCCGCGGGACTAGCGGGATTTACGAGCAGTACTTC. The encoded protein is CASSRGTSGIYEQYF.

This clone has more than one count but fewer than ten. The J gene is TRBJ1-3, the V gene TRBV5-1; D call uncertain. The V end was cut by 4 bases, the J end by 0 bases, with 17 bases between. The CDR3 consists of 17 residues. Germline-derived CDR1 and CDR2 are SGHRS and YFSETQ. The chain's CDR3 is CASSAKPLASSGNTIYF. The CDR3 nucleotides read TGCGCCAGCAGCGCTAAACCCCTCGCGAGCTCTGGAAACACCATATATTTT.

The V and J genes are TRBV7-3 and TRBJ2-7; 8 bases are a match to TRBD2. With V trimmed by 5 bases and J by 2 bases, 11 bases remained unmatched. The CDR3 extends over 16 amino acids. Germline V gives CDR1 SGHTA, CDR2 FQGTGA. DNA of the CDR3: TGTGCCAGCAGCCAAACCGGGGGGGCTCGCCCCTACGAGCAGTACTTC. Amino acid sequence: CASSQTGGARPYEQYF.